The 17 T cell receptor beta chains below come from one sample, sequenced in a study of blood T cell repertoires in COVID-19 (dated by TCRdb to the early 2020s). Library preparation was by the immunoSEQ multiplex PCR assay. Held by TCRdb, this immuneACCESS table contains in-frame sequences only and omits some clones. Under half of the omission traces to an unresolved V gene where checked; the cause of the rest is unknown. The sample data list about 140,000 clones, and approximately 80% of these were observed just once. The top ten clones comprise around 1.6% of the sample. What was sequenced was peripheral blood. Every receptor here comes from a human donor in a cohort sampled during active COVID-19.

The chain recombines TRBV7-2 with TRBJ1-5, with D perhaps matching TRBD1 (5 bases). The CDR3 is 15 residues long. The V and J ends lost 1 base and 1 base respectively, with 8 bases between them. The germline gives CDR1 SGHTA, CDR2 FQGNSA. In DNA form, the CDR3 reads TGTGCCAGCAGCTTAGATGGGGGGAGCAATCAGCCCCAGCATTTT. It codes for CASSLDGGSNQPQHF.

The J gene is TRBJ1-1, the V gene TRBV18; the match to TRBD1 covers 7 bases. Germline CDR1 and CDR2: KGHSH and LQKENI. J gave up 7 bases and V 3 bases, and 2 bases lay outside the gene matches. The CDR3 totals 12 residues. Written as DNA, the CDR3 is TGTGCCAGCTCACCCCGGACAGGTGAAGCTTTCTTT. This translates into CASSPRTGEAFF.

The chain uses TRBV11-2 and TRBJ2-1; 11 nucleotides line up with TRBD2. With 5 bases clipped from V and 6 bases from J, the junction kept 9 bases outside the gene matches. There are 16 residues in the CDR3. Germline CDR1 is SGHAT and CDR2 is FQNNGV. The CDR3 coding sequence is TGTGCCAGCAGCCTACGTAGACTAGCGGGACCCAATGAGCAGTTCTTC. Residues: CASSLRRLAGPNEQFF. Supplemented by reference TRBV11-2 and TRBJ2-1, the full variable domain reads EAGVAQSPRYKIIEKRQSVAFWCNPISGHATLYWYQQILGQGPKLLIQFQNNGVVDDSQLPKDRFSAERLKGVDSTLKIQPAKLEDSAVYLCASSLRRLAGPNEQFFGPGTRLTVL.

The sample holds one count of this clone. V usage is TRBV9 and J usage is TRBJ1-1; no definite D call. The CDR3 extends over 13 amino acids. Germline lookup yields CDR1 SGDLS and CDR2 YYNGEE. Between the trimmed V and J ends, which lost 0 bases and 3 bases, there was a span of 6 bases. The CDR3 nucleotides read TGTGCCAGCAGCGTAGTTAGCGACACTGAAGCTTTCTTT. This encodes CASSVVSDTEAFF. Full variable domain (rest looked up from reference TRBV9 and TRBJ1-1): DSGVTQTPKHLITATGQRVTLRCSPRSGDLSVYWYQQSLDQGLQFLIQYYNGEERAKGNILERFSAQQFPDLHSELNLSSLELGDSALYFCASSVVSDTEAFFGQGTRLTVV.

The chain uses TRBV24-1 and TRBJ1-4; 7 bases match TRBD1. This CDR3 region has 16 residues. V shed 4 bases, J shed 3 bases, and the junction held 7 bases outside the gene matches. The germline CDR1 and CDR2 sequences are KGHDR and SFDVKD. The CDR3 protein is CATSDPRQGANEKLFF. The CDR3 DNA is TGTGCCACCAGTGACCCAAGACAGGGTGCTAATGAAAAACTGTTTTTT.

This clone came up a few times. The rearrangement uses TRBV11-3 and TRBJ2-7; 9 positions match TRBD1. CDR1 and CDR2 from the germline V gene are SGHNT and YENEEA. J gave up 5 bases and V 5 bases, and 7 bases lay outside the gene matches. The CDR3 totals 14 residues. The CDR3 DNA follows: TGTGCCAGCAGCCCCCGGGACAGGGCCCACGAGCAGTACTTC. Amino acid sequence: CASSPRDRAHEQYF.

In DNA, the CDR3 is TGTGCCAGCAGTCCGGGACAGGCAGGGAATTCACCCCTCCACTTT. Protein product: CASSPGQAGNSPLHF. The rearrangement joins TRBV5-8 to TRBJ1-6, with 8 bases identical to TRBD1. From germline, CDR1 is SGHTS and CDR2 YDEGEE. The V gene end was trimmed by 5 bases and the J gene end by 7 bases; junction bases not matched to a gene: 8. This CDR3 region has 15 residues. The entire variable domain, with the rest obtained from reference TRBV5-8 and TRBJ1-6, is as follows: EAGVTQSPTHLIKTRGQQATLRCSPISGHTSVYWYQQALGLGLQFLLWYDEGEERNRGNFPPRFSGRQFPNYSSELNVNALELEDSALYLCASSPGQAGNSPLHFGNGTRLTVT.

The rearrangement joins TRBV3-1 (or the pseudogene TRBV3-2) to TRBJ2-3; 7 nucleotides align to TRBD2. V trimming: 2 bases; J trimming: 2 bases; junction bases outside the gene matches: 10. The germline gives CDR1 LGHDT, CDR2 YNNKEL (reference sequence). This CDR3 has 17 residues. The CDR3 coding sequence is TGTGCCAGCAGCCAACTCCCGGCGGGAGTGGCCACAGATACGCAGTATTTT. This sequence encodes CASSQLPAGVATDTQYF.

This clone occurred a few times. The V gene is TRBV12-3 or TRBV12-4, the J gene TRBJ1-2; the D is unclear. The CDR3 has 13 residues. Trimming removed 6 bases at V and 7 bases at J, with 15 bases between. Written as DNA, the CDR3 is TGTGCCAGCAGACCAGTTACGAGGAGTGGCTACACCTTC. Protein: CASRPVTRSGYTF.

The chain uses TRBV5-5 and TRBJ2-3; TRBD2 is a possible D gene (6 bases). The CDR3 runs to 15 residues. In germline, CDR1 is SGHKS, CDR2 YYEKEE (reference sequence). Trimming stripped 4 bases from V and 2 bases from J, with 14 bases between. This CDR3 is CASSPDGTSTDTQYF. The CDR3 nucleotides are TGTGCCAGCAGCCCCGACGGGACTTCCACAGATACGCAGTATTTT.

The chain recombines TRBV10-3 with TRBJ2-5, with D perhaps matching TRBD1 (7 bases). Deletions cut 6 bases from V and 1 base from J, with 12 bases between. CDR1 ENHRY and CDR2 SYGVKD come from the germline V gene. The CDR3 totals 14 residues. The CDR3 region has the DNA TGTGCCATCAGCAACAGGGGAGGCCAAGAGACCCAGTACTTC. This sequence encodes CAISNRGGQETQYF.

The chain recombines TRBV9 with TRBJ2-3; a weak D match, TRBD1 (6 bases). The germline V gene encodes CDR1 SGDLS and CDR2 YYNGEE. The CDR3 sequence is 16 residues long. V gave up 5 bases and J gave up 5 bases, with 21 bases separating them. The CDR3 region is CASRIFQQGGEDTQYF. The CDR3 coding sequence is TGTGCCAGCAGAATCTTTCAACAGGGTGGAGAAGATACGCAGTATTTT.

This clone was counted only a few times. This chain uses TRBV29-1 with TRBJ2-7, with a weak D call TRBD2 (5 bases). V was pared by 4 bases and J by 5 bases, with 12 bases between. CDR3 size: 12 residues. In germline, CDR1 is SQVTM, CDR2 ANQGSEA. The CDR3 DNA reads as TGCAGCGTTGGTGAGTGGGGAGACGAGCAGTACTTC. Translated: CSVGEWGDEQYF.

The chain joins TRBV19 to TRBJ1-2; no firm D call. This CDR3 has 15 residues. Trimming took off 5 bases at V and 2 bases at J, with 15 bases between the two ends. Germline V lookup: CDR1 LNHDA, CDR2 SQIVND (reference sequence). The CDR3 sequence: CASSGVEAANYGYTF. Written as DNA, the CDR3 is TGTGCCAGTAGTGGGGTGGAGGCCGCGAACTATGGCTACACCTTC.

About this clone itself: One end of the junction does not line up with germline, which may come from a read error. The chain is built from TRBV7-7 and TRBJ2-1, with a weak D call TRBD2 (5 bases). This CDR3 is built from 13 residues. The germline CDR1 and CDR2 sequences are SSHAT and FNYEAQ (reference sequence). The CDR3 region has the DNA TGTGCTAGCAGCTCCGGGGCCTACAATGAGCAGTTCTTC. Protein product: CASSSGAYNEQFF.

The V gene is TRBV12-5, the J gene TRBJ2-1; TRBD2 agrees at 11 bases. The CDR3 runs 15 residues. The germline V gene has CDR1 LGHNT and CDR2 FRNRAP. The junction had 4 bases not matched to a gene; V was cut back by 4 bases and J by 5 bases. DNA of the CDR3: TGTGCTAGTGGTTACGGACTAGCGGGTAACAATGAGCAGTTCTTC. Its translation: CASGYGLAGNNEQFF.

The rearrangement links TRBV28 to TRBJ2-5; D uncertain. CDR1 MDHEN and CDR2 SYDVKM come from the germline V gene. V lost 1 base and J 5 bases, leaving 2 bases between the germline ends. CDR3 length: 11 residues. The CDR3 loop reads CASSLSETQYF. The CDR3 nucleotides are TGTGCCAGCAGTTTATCGGAGACCCAGTACTTC.